These T cell receptor beta chains were read from a single sample in a study of cytomegalovirus exposure and HLA in healthy donors. The protocol was immunoSEQ multiplex PCR, while the TCRdb copy is restricted to in-frame clones and leaves out a portion. The table records some 120,000 clones, roughly 83% of them present only once. Sequenced sample: PBMCs. Every receptor here comes from a man aged 18-30 years in good health and CMV-seronegative. The CDR3 runs from the conserved cysteine through the conserved F or W. A D gene is named only where the DNA matches it firmly. Clone size appears in some rows only: once, few, many, or a class for an expanded clone.

j_call v_call clone_size d_call cdr3_nt cdr3_aa
TRBJ2-1 TRBV9 NA NA TGTGCCAGCAGCGTATTACCGGGCAATGAGCAGTTCTTC CASSVLPGNEQFF
TRBJ2-1 TRBV15 NA TRBD2 TGTGCCACCACCCCGCGGGGGTACCCGAACAATGAGCAGTTCTTC CATTPRGYPNNEQFF
TRBJ2-4 TRBV19 NA TRBD2 TGTGCCAGTAGTATTTCAGTAGCCCGGGGCGGGAGGGCCAACATTCAGTACTTC CASSISVARGGRANIQYF
TRBJ2-3 TRBV30 once NA TGTGCCTGGGCTGGCGGCAGCACAGATACGCAGTATTTT CAWAGGSTDTQYF
TRBJ1-1 TRBV6-5 NA NA TGTGCCAGCAGTGAATATACGGGAGACACTGAAGCTTTCTTT CASSEYTGDTEAFF
TRBJ1-4 TRBV18 NA TRBD1 TGTGCCAGCTGCGACAGGGTAAATGAAAAACTGTTTTTT CASCDRVNEKLFF
TRBJ2-3 TRBV7-9 NA TRBD2 TGTGCCAGCAGTCCGGGACTAGCGGATACAGATACGCAGTATTTT CASSPGLADTDTQYF
TRBJ2-7 TRBV29-1 NA TRBD1 TGCAGCGTTGAAGGCCTCCCGGGACAGGGGACCTACGAGCAGTACTTC CSVEGLPGQGTYEQYF
TRBJ1-2 TRBV6-1 NA NA TGTGCCAGCAGTGAAGTATTTCTCGGGGTTCTTAACTATGGCTACACCTTC CASSEVFLGVLNYGYTF
TRBJ2-5 TRBV5-4 NA TRBD2 TGTGCCAGCAGCTTGATAAAACTAGCGGGAGAGGTGGAGACCCAGTACTTC CASSLIKLAGEVETQYF
TRBJ1-5 TRBV4-2 NA NA TGTGCCAGCAGCCCCCGCGGCAGTCTCAATCAGCCCCAGCATTTT CASSPRGSLNQPQHF
TRBJ2-3 TRBV25-1 NA NA TGTGCCAGCAGTGTTGGGGCGGATACGCAGTATTTT CASSVGADTQYF
TRBJ1-6 TRBV11-3 NA TRBD1 TGTGCCAGCAGCTGGACAGGGGCCTATAATTCACCCCTCCACTTT CASSWTGAYNSPLHF
TRBJ1-6 TRBV6-4 NA NA TGTGCCAGCAGTGACTCGTCCCGGGGGATAGTAATTAATTCACCCCTCCACTTT CASSDSSRGIVINSPLHF
TRBJ2-7 TRBV19 NA NA TGTGCCAGTAGTAGAGTGGCAGGGGTAGACGAGCAGTACTTC CASSRVAGVDEQYF
TRBJ2-7 TRBV27 NA TRBD1 TGTGCCAGCAGCCAAATAGGACAGGGCTACGAGCAGTACTTC CASSQIGQGYEQYF
TRBJ2-7 TRBV28 NA TRBD2 TGTGCCAGCAGTTCTTCTAGCGGACTAGTCAGCTCCTACGAGCAGTACTTC CASSSSSGLVSSYEQYF
TRBJ2-5 TRBV25-1 NA TRBD1 TGTGCCAGCAGTGGGGCGACAGGGGACGAGACCCAGTACTTC CASSGATGDETQYF
TRBJ2-1 TRBV28 NA TRBD1 TGTGCCAGCAGTTTAAGGGGTGGGACAGGCAGCTCCTACAATGAGCAGTTCTTC CASSLRGGTGSSYNEQFF
TRBJ1-4 TRBV4-1 few NA TGCGCCAGCAGCCAAGAAGGAGCGGGGGCGGAATTTGAAAAACTGTTTTTT CASSQEGAGAEFEKLFF
TRBJ1-3 TRBV9 NA NA TGTGCCAGCAGCGTAGGAAATACAGGCATCTCTGGAAACACCATATATTTT CASSVGNTGISGNTIYF
TRBJ1-2 TRBV30 NA TRBD1 TGTGCCTGGAGTCCGAACAGGGGTGGCTACACCTTC CAWSPNRGGYTF
TRBJ2-7 TRBV30 NA NA TGTGCCTGGAGTGTATTGGCGGCCCGGTCCTACGAGCAGTACTTC CAWSVLAARSYEQYF
TRBJ2-5 TRBV5-6 NA TRBD1 TGTGCCAGCAGCTTGCGAGGACAGGGATATGAGGAGACCCAGTACTTC CASSLRGQGYEETQYF
TRBJ2-1 TRBV25-1 NA NA TGTGCCAGCAGTCTTTTTGGAGCGTACGATGAGCAGTTCTTC CASSLFGAYDEQFF
TRBJ1-2 TRBV28 NA NA TGTGCCAGCGCCGCGGACAGCCCTTTTAACTATGGCTACACCTTC CASAADSPFNYGYTF
TRBJ2-7 TRBV6-5 NA TRBD2 TGTGCCAGCAGCCGATCCGGGACTAGGCCCTACGAGCAGTACTTC CASSRSGTRPYEQYF
TRBJ1-6 TRBV11-3 NA NA TGTGCCAGCAGCTTAATGTACAACTCACCCCTCCACTTT CASSLMYNSPLHF
TRBJ2-1 TRBV13 NA TRBD2 TGTGCCAGCAGCCCAAGGACTAGTCCCCGAGGGTACAATGAGCAGTTCTTC CASSPRTSPRGYNEQFF
TRBJ1-1 TRBV4-3 few TRBD1 TGCGCCAGCAGCCAAGATAGGTCAGGGGGAGCTTTCTTT CASSQDRSGGAFF
TRBJ2-7 TRBV19 NA TRBD2 TGTGCCAGTAGTACACCGGGACTAGCGGGAGGTAGTGTCTACGAGCAGTACTTC CASSTPGLAGGSVYEQYF
TRBJ2-1 TRBV6-5 many TRBD1 TGTGCCAGCAGTTACTCGAGGACAGGGAAGAATGAGCAGTTCTTC CASSYSRTGKNEQFF
TRBJ2-3 TRBV5-1 NA TRBD2 TGCGCCAGCAGCTTGCAACTAGCGGGAGCAGATACGCAGTATTTT CASSLQLAGADTQYF
TRBJ2-3 TRBV9 once TRBD2 TGTGCCAGCAGCGTAGGGGCTAGCGGGGGCACAGATACGCAGTATTTT CASSVGASGGTDTQYF
TRBJ1-1 TRBV6-5 NA NA TGTGCCAGCAGTTACGACCGGGACATGGGGAACACTGAAGCTTTCTTT CASSYDRDMGNTEAFF
TRBJ1-2 TRBV19 NA TRBD1 TGTGCCAGTCGCTACTCCTCCGGGACAGGGGGTGACTATGGCTACACCTTC CASRYSSGTGGDYGYTF
TRBJ2-2 TRBV14 NA TRBD1 TGTGCCAGCAGCCAAGAACCGACAGGGCACCTAGCCGGGGAGCTGTTTTTT CASSQEPTGHLAGELFF
TRBJ2-7 TRBV6-6 once NA TGTGCCAGCAGTTACCACCTGAAGGGAGGCTACGAGCAGTACTTC CASSYHLKGGYEQYF
TRBJ1-5 TRBV30 few NA TGTGCCTGGAGTGAAGCGGGTTCGGGGCCCCAGCATTTT CAWSEAGSGPQHF
TRBJ2-7 TRBV28 NA NA TGTGCCAGCAGAAGCCCCCAGGGCTACGAGCAGTACTTC CASRSPQGYEQYF
TRBJ2-1 TRBV18 NA TRBD2 TGTGCCAGCTCATCCCGACTAGCAGATTACAATGAGCAGTTCTTC CASSSRLADYNEQFF
TRBJ2-7 TRBV29-1 NA TRBD1 TGCAGCGTTGAAGTCTTCATGGGGGGGGGACAGGGACCTTGGGAGCAGTACTTC CSVEVFMGGGQGPWEQYF
TRBJ2-3 TRBV6-6 once NA TGTGCCAGCAGTTACTATAATAGCGCAGATACGCAGTATTTT CASSYYNSADTQYF
TRBJ2-2 TRBV4-2 NA TRBD2 TGTGCCAGCAGCCAAGGGGTAGCGGGAGGAATTAACACCGGGGAGCTGTTTTTT CASSQGVAGGINTGELFF
TRBJ2-2 TRBV29-1 NA TRBD1 TGCAGCGTTCGGACAGGGGAGGACACCGGGGAGCTGTTTTTT CSVRTGEDTGELFF